The 14 T cell receptor beta chains below all came from one sample that was sequenced in a study of tumor-infiltrating lymphocytes in oesophageal squamous cell carcinoma. TCRdb processed the PCR reads anew with MiXCR; each CDR3 protein has one entry. The sample comprises under 15,000 distinct CDR3 sequences, roughly half of which are singletons, and 9.5% to 13% rests with the top ten. Sequenced: blood. These TCRs come from a female donor with esophageal squamous cell carcinoma.

Judged by abundance, this clonotype is medium-sized. V usage is TRBV7-2 and J usage is TRBJ1-1, with D tentatively TRBD1 (5 bases). CDR3 size: 15 residues. Germline CDR1 reads SGHTA; CDR2 reads FQGNSA. V gave up 5 bases and J gave up 2 bases, with 15 bases separating them. The CDR3 region is CASSPRGSSNTEAFF. CDR3 nucleotide sequence: TGTGCCAGCAGCCCACGGGGCAGCTCTAACACTGAAGCTTTCTTT.

This clonotype was seen a few times. This chain links TRBV29-1 with TRBJ2-2; no clear D. The CDR3 is made up of 14 amino acids. The germline V gene has CDR1 SQVTM and CDR2 ANQGSEA. Trimming cost V 4 bases and J 0 bases, with 9 bases left between them. The CDR3 DNA is TGCAGCGTTGTTCTATCAGCGAACACCGGGGAGCTGTTTTTT. It yields the protein CSVVLSANTGELFF.

This clonotype was detected a few times. This rearrangement joins TRBV3-1 to TRBJ2-4, with 9 bases aligning to TRBD2. Matching the DNA end better, TRBJ2-7 makes the J call doubtful. There are 16 residues in the CDR3. Germline CDR1 reads LGHDT; CDR2 reads YNNKEL (reference sequence). CDR3 in DNA: TGTGCCAGCAGCCCCTCTCCACTAGCGGGCTCCTACGAGCAGTACTTC. Its translation is CASSPSPLAGSYEQYF.

The chain combines TRBV7-8 with TRBJ2-2; unclear D gene. This CDR3 is built from 13 residues. CDR1 is SGHVS and CDR2 is FQNEAQ in the germline V gene. Trimming left V 7 bases short and J 6 bases short, with 12 bases between. For the CDR3, the DNA is TGTGCCAGCATCTTTTCGGGCTCCGGGGAGCTGTTTTTT. The encoded protein is CASIFSGSGELFF.

The V gene is TRBV5-4, the J gene TRBJ2-5; D ambiguous. The end of the DNA fits TRBJ1-2 better, so the J call may be wrong. In germline, CDR1 is SGHNT, CDR2 YYREEE (reference sequence). CDR3 length: 13 amino acids. The CDR3: CASSPVTNYGYTF. CDR3 DNA sequence: TGTGCCAGCAGCCCGGTCACGAACTATGGCTACACCTTC.

The genes are TRBV7-6 and TRBJ1-1, with D maybe TRBD1 (6 bases). Germline V gene sequence: CDR1 SGHVS, CDR2 FNYEAQ. The CDR3 is 17 amino acids. V shed 3 bases and J shed 5 bases, with 22 bases lying between them. In DNA form, the CDR3 reads TGTGCCAGCAGCTTGGGGGATTTTGCAGGGGTAGGGACTGAAGCTTTCTTT. Translation gives CASSLGDFAGVGTEAFF.

This clonotype is deemed medium-sized. This chain joins TRBV12-3 or TRBV12-4 and TRBJ2-7, with D perhaps matching TRBD1 (6 bases). This CDR3 contains 14 residues. The germline V and J ends were trimmed by 6 bases and 4 bases, with 16 bases remaining between them. CDR3: CASRPQQGRYEQYF. The CDR3 DNA follows: TGTGCCAGCAGGCCCCAACAGGGTCGTTACGAGCAGTACTTC.

This clonotype was recorded only once. Here the CDR3 omits its conserved ending phenylalanine or tryptophan, so a read error is the likely source. The DNA is omitted, as the CDR3 cannot be located on it reliably, and the CDR3 follows TCRdb's listing. The chain carries TRBV12-3 or TRBV12-4 and TRBJ2-5. The CDR3 length is 13 residues, termini included. This CDR3 is CASSRPPEFFFGS.

The chain is built from TRBV7-2 and TRBJ2-1; 8 bases match TRBD2. V lost 1 base to trimming and J lost 2 bases; unmatched junction nucleotides: 4. Germline V lookup: CDR1 SGHTA, CDR2 FQGNSA. The CDR3 runs to 16 residues. This CDR3 reads CASSLVGGRTYNEQFF. The CDR3 DNA is TGTGCCAGCAGCTTAGTAGGCGGGAGGACCTACAATGAGCAGTTCTTC.

About this clonotype: One junction end disagrees with the germline gene, perhaps due to a read error. The chain joins TRBV10-3 to TRBJ2-4; TRBD1 agrees at 7 bases. The germline gives CDR1 ENHRY, CDR2 SYGVKD. This CDR3 contains 14 residues. The CDR3 sequence is CAIRTGTENSPLHF. In nucleotides, the CDR3 is TGTGCCATCAGGACCGGGACAGAAAATTCACCCCTCCACTTC.

The rearrangement links TRBV7-6 to TRBJ2-5, with TRBD2 identical over 9 bases. Germline assignment: CDR1 SGHVS and CDR2 FNYEAQ. The ends lost 2 bases at V and 2 bases at J; junction bases unmatched: 3. CDR3 length: 15 amino acids. The CDR3 region is CASSLFAGGQETQYF. Here the CDR3 DNA reads TGTGCCAGCAGCTTATTTGCGGGAGGGCAAGAGACCCAGTACTTC.

The rearrangement uses TRBV7-6 and TRBJ1-2; 7 bases are a match to TRBD1. The trim removed 0 bases at V and 8 bases at J, leaving 9 bases unmatched. Germline V lookup: CDR1 SGHVS, CDR2 FNYEAQ. This CDR3 comprises 15 residues. The CDR3 DNA follows: TGTGCCAGCAGCTTAGCTACTCAGACAGGGCACGGCTACACCTTC. This translates into CASSLATQTGHGYTF.

The DNA of the CDR3 is TGTGCCAGCAGCTTCGGGGGCCGATATGGCTACACCTTC. Translating gives CASSFGGRYGYTF. The rearrangement links TRBV5-6 to TRBJ2-7; D may be TRBD1 (6 bases). The tail of the sequence fits TRBJ1-2 better, so the J call may be wrong. The CDR3 totals 13 residues. Germline V gene sequence: CDR1 SGHDT, CDR2 YYEEEE.

This rearrangement joins TRBV7-3 to TRBJ2-6; D is perhaps TRBD1 or TRBD2 (7 bases each). V was trimmed by 1 base and J by 0 bases, leaving 13 bases between them. The CDR3 has 18 residues. CDR1 is SGHTA and CDR2 is FQGTGA in the germline V gene. The CDR3 spells CASSLSVRGGSGANVLTF. CDR3 coding DNA: TGTGCCAGCAGCTTAAGTGTCAGGGGGGGCTCTGGGGCCAACGTCCTGACTTTC.